Reported below is one TCR beta chain. This sample was taken from a study of PD-L1 blockade in urothelial cancer. Sampling of each patient yielded between 1 and 8 specimens, collected pretreatment and on-treatment. The V and J ends lost 1 base and 0 bases respectively, with 9 bases between them. Looked up from germline, CDR1 is SGHVS and CDR2 is FNYEAQ. This CDR3 has 15 amino acids. Using immunoSEQ multiplex PCR, the repertoire was profiled, and TCRdb retains in-frame clones only, with some absent. The repertoire holds about 76,000 clones, with under 90% as singletons. The gene calls are TRBV7-6 and TRBJ1-1; possible D gene TRBD1, 5 bases. The sample in question was PBMCs, obtained around atezolizumab (anti-PD-L1) treatment. The receptor comes from a man between 65 and 85 years old with urothelial cancer. CDR3 nucleotides: TGTGCCAGCAGCTTAGGGGGCAGCATGAACACTGAAGCTTTCTTT. Amino acids: CASSLGGSMNTEAFF.